This T cell receptor beta chain emerged from a study of blood T cell repertoires in COVID-19. On the study more broadly: Specimens from acute and convalescent COVID-19 originated in the United States, Italy and Spain. Nucleic acid was either cDNA or gDNA, and it came from T cells, B-cell-depleted T cells, or PBMCs.

Under the authors' procedure: Reference gene primers were amplified, and this amplification served to estimate nucleated cell counts. Assay: immunoSEQ multiplex PCR; the TCRdb copy retains only in-frame clones and omits some. V and J calls plus clone size are reproduced from that table; the DNA served to infer D and trimming. The table records some 150,000 clones, about 88% of them present only once. The germline gives CDR1 SGHTS, CDR2 YDEGEE. This CDR3 spans 17 amino acids. V was pared by 3 bases and J by 1 base, with 10 bases of the junction left unmatched. Sequencing used peripheral blood. V and J are TRBV5-8 and TRBJ2-3; 8 bases are a match to TRBD1. This receptor was identified in a woman of 80 years or more in a cohort sampled during active or convalescent COVID-19. The CDR3 here is CASSSWTGKDGTDTQYF. DNA of the CDR3: TGTGCCAGCAGCTCCTGGACAGGGAAGGATGGCACAGATACGCAGTATTTT.